This T cell receptor beta chain was captured by sequencing in a study of T cell responses to AZD1222 COVID-19 vaccine. Deletions cut 4 bases from V and 6 bases from J, with 13 bases between. Germline values: CDR1 SGHRS, CDR2 YFSETQ. This CDR3 spans 14 amino acids. Here immunoSEQ multiplex PCR was the method, and the copy in TCRdb shows in-frame clones only, minus some. The data hold 130,000 to 150,000 clones, with more than 70% observed a single time. This TCR was sampled from an adult in good health. V usage is TRBV5-1 and J usage is TRBJ1-4, with a tentative D call TRBD1 (6 bases). The sequencing here drew on peripheral blood, taken on day 0 of AZD1222 vaccination. CDR3 protein: CASSLRGVDEKLFF. For the CDR3, the DNA is TGCGCCAGCAGCCTCAGGGGAGTGGATGAAAAACTGTTTTTT.